This record concerns one TCR beta chain sequence. Constant-region reverse primers amplified full-length variable regions, followed by semi-nested Nested Universal Primer A PCR. MiXCR, run by TCRdb on the 5' RACE reads, gives a single entry per CDR3 protein. This sample has around 30,000 distinct CDR3 sequences, with roughly 25% found just once. The memory fraction was CD4+CD45RO+CD25- cells. The V gene's germline CDR1 is MNHEY and CDR2 SMNVEV (reference sequence). The CDR3 consists of 13 residues. Trimming cost V 4 bases and J 4 bases, with 5 bases left between them. This chain joins TRBV27 and TRBJ1-6; TRBD1 might be the D (5 bases). This clonotype was sampled from a female donor with breast cancer. The sequenced sample was memory CD4+ T cells sorted from blood. Documented subset: memory CD4+ T cells, CD4+CD45RO+CD25-. The CDR3, as DNA: TGTGCCAGCAGTTCAGGGTATAATTCACCCCTCCACTTT. This sequence encodes CASSSGYNSPLHF.